This T cell receptor (beta chain) was recovered during a study of blood T cell repertoires in COVID-19 (TCRdb year 2020). Regarding the complete study: Samples covering the acute and convalescent phases of COVID-19 were provided by collaborators in the United States, Italy and Spain. The samples were drawn from the first 160 participants of the ongoing ImmuneRACE study and from some 1,300 subjects provided by 6 global collaborators. The prospective study material was composed of cDNA or gDNA derived from T cells, B-cell-depleted T cells, or PBMCs. A freely available public database, intended as a resource for researchers studying the immune response to SARS-CoV-2, is where the repertoires were released. The sample metadata nearly always contained a de-identified subject ID, COVID-19 status, age in years and sex. Subjects who had been exposed to COVID-19, were actively infected with it, or had recovered from it provided the deeply sampled blood TCRbeta repertoires that made up the dataset. Where HLA class I and class II types were available, the types were taken from metadata supplied by the sample provider, not from assay-based typing. Results and caveats for the whole study, not just this receptor: The amount of clinical and demographic metadata varied by source and participant and was provided uncurated.

The immunoSEQ Assay, a bias-controlled multiplex PCR, was used to amplify TCRbeta CDR3 regions from genomic DNA. For the original study's pipeline: Within the assay, amplification of reference gene primers was used to estimate how many nucleated cells each sample contained. To quantify the absolute abundance of each unique TCRbeta CDR3 rearrangement, sequence reads were collapsed and filtered. For each sample, productive Simpson clonality was calculated as the square root of Simpson's diversity index across productive rearrangements. TCRdb stores this immuneACCESS table with in-frame sequences only. Part of the clones is absent; in the studies checked, under half of the shortfall reflects unresolved V genes, and no reason is known for the rest. The V and J calls and the clone size are those of that table, but D and trimming were determined from the DNA. For this sample the table gives around 160,000 clones, of which approximately 90% were detected only once. In total, the top ten clones hold roughly 2.3% of the sample.

CDR1 KGHDR and CDR2 SFDVKD are derived from the germline V gene. V gives up 8 bases and J gives up 0 bases, and the segment between their germline ends measures 9 bases. The CDR3 sequence holds 13 residues, the cysteine and phenylalanine included. Solely the CDR3 DNA is kept, with 39 bases framed from the first base. A word on this clone: This clone's antigen is unknown. No much larger clonotype is one base removed from it; base qualities were not supplied.

Whole blood was collected in K2EDTA tubes by collaborating institutions according to the institutions' own protocols. For TCRbeta analysis, collaborators shipped samples as frozen whole blood, isolated PBMCs, or DNA extracted from either of those sample types. The receptor chain draws on TRBV24-1 and TRBJ1-1; the D gene is not confidently resolved. The sequence was obtained from a man between 18 and 29 years old with acute or convalescent COVID-19. The sequenced material came from peripheral blood. The DNA reads as follows: TGTGCCACCACCGCGGGGATGAACACTGAAGCTTTCTTT. It encodes CATTAGMNTEAFF.